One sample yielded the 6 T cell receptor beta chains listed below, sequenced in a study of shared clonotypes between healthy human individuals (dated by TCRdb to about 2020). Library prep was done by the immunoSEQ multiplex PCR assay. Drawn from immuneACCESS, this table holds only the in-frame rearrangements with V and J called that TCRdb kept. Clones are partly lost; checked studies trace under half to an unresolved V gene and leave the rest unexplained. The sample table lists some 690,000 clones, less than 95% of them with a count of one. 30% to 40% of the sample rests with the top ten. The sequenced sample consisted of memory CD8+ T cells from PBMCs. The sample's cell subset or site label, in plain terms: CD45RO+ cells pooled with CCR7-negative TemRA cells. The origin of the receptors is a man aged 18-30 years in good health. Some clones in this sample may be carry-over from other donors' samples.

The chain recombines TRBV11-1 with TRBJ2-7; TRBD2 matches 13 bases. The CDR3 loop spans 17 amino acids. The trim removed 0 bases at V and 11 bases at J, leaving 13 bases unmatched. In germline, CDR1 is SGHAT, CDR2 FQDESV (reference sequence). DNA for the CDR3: TGTGCCAGCAGCTTAGCTCGGGGGACTAGCGGGATACGCCCCGAGTACTTC. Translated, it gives CASSLARGTSGIRPEYF.

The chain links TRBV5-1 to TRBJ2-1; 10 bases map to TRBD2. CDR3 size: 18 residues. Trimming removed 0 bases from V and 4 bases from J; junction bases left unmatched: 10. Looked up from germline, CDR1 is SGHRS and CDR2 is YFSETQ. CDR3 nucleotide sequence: TGCGCCAGCAGCTTGGATTATCTAGCGGGAGTCCGGTACAATGAGCAGTTCTTC. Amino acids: CASSLDYLAGVRYNEQFF.

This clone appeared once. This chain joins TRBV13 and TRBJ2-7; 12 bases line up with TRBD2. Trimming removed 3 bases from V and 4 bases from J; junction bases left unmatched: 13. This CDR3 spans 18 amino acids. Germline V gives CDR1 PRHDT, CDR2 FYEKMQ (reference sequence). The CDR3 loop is CASSLGLAGGPTGYEQYF. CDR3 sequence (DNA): TGTGCCAGCAGCTTGGGGCTAGCGGGAGGGCCGACCGGATACGAGCAGTACTTC.

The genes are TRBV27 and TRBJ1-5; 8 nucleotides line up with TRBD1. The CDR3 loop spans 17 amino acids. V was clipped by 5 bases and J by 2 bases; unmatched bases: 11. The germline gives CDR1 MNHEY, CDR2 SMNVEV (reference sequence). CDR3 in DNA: TGTGCCAGCAGTCCCCTAAGGAGACAGGGGCGCAATCAGCCCCAGCATTTT. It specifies CASSPLRRQGRNQPQHF.

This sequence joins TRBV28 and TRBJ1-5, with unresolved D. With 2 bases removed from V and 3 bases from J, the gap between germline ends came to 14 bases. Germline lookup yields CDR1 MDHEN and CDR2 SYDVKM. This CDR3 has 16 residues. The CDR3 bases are TGTGCCAGCAGTTTAGAATCAGAAGGTCTCAATCAGCCCCAGCATTTT. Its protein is CASSLESEGLNQPQHF.

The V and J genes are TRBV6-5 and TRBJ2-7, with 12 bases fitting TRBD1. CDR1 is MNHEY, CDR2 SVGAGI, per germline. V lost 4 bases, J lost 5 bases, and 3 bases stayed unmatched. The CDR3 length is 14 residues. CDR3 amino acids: CASSSGTGGNEQYF. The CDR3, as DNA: TGTGCCAGCAGTTCGGGGACAGGGGGCAACGAGCAGTACTTC.